The present TCR beta chain was sequenced within a study of T cells in Graves' hyperthyroidism and ophthalmopathy. Study outcomes and limitations: Ophthalmopathy and stable hyperthyroidism were told apart by a 13 V-J model. In blood, most of the thyroid clonotypes expanded above 0.001 were also present.

TCR beta CDR3 regions were amplified from RNA. A set of HTBI primers served as the primers for a first-round RT-PCR of the TCR CDR3. TCRdb recomputed calls from the multiplex PCR reads with MiXCR, one row per CDR3 protein. The sample contains hundreds of thousands of distinct CDR3 sequences, less than 25% of which appear only once. As regards this clonotype: The antigen is not known.

The CDR3 runs 15 residues. The V and J ends lost 6 bases and 1 base, in that order; junction bases with no gene match: 6. J is TRBJ1-1 and V is TRBV12-3 or TRBV12-4; TRBD1 agrees at 9 bases. The source is a woman aged 25 to 45 with Graves' ophthalmopathy. The sequencing input was blood. CDR3 protein: CASSLGQGGNTEAFF. The CDR3 DNA reads TGTGCCAGCAGCCTGGGACAGGGAGGGAACACTGAAGCTTTCTTT.